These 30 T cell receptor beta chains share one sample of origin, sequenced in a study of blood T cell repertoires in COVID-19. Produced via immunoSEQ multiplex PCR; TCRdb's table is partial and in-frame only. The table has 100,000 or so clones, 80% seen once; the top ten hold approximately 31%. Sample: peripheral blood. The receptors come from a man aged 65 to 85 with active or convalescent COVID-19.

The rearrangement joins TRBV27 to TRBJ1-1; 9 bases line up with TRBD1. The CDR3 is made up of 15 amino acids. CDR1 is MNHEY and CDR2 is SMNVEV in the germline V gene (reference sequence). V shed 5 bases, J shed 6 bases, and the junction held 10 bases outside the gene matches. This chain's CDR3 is CASSPITGGRAEAFF. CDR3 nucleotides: TGTGCCAGCAGTCCTATTACAGGGGGCCGGGCTGAAGCTTTCTTT.

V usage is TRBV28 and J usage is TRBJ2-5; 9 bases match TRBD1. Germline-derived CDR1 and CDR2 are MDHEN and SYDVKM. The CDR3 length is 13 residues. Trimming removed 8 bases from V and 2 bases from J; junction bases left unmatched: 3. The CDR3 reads CASGTGIQETQYF. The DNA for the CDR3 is TGTGCCAGCGGGACAGGGATTCAAGAGACCCAGTACTTC.

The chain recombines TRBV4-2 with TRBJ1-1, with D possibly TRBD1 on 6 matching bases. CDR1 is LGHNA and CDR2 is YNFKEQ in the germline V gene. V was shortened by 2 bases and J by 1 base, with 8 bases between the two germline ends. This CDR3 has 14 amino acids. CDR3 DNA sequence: TGTGCCAGCAGCCAACCGGGACAGAACACTGAAGCTTTCTTT. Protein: CASSQPGQNTEAFF.

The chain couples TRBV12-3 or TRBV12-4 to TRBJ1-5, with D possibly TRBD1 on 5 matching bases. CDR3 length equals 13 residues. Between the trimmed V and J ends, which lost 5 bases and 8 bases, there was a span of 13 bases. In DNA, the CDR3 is TGTGCCAGCAGTCCGGACACCCATAAGCCCCAGCATTTT. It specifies CASSPDTHKPQHF.

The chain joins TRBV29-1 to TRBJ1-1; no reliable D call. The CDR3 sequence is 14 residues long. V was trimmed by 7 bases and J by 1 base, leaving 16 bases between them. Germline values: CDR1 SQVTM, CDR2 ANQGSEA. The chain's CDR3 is CSAQVTQGNTEAFF. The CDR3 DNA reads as TGCAGCGCCCAGGTTACCCAAGGGAACACTGAAGCTTTCTTT.

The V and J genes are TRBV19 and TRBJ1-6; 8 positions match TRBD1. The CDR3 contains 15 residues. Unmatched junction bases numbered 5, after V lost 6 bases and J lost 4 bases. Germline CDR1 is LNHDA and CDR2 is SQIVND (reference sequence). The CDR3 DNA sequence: TGTGCCAGTAGCCGGGACAGGCAATATAATTCACCCCTCCACTTT. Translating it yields CASSRDRQYNSPLHF.

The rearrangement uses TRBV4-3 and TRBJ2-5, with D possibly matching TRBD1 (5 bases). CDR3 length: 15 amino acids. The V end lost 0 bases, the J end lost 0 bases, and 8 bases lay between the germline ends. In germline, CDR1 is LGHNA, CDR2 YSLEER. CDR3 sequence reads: CASSQDWTYQETQYF. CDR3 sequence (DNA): TGCGCCAGCAGCCAAGATTGGACATACCAAGAGACCCAGTACTTC.

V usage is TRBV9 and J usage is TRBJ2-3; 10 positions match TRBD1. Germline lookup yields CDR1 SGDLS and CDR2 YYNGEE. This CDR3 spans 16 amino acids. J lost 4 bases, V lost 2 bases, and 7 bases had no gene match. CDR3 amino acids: CASSVTGTGAADTQYF. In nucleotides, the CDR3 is TGTGCCAGCAGCGTCACCGGGACAGGGGCCGCAGATACGCAGTATTTT.

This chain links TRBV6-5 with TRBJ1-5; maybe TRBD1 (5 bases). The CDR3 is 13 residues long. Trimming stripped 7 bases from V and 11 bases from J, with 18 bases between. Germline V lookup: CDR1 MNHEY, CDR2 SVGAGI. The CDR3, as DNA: TGTGCCAGCACCTGGACACCTCTAGGAGCCCAGCATTTT. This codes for CASTWTPLGAQHF.

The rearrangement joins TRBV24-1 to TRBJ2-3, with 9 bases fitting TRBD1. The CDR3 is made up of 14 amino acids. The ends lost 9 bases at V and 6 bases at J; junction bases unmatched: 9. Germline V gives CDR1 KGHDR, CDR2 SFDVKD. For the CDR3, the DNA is TGTGCCACCTCCGGGACAGGGCTAATGGATACGCAGTATTTT. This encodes CATSGTGLMDTQYF.

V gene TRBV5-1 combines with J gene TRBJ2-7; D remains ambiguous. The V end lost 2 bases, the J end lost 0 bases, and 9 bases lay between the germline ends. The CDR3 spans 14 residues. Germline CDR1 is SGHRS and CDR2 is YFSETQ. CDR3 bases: TGCGCCAGCAGCTTTGGTCGGGTCTCCTACGAGCAGTACTTC. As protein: CASSFGRVSYEQYF.

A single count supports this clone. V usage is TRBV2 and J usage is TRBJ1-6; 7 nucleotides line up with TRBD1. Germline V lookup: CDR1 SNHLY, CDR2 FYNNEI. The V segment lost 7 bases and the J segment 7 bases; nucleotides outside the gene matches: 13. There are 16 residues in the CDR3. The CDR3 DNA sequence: TGTGCCAGCACCGCCGCCAGGGGACAGCAAAATTCACCCCTCCACTTT. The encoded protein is CASTAARGQQNSPLHF.

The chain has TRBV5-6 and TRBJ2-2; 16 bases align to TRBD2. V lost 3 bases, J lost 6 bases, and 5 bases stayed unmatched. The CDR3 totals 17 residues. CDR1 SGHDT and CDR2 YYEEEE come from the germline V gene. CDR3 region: CASSYSGLAGGPGELFF. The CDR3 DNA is TGTGCCAGCAGCTACTCGGGACTAGCGGGGGGGCCCGGGGAGCTGTTTTTT. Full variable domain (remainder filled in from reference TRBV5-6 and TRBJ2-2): DAGVTQSPTHLIKTRGQQVTLRCSPKSGHDTVSWYQQALGQGPQFIFQYYEEEERQRGNFPDRFSGHQFPNYSSELNVNALLLGDSALYLCASSYSGLAGGPGELFFGEGSRLTVL.

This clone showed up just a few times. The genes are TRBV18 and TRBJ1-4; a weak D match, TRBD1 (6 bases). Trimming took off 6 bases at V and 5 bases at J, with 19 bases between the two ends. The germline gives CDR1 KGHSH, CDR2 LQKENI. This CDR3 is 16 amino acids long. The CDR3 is CASSNLRGGRNEKLFF. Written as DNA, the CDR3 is TGTGCCAGCTCTAATCTACGCGGGGGGCGAAATGAAAAACTGTTTTTT.

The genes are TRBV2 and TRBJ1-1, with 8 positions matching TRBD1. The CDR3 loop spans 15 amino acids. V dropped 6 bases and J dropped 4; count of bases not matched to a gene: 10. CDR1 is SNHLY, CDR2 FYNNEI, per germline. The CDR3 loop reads CASRAETGAGTEAFF. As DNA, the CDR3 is TGTGCCAGCAGGGCCGAGACAGGGGCAGGCACTGAAGCTTTCTTT.

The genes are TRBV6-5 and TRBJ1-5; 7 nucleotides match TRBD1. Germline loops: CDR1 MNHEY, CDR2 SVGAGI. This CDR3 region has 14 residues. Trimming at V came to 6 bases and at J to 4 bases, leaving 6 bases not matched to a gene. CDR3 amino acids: CASSRGQDNQPQHF. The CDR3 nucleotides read TGTGCCAGCAGCCGAGGACAGGATAATCAGCCCCAGCATTTT.

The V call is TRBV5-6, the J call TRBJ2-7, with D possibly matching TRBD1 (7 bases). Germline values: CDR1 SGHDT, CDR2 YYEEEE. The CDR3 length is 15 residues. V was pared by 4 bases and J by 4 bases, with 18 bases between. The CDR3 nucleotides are TGTGCCAGCAGCACCCCTTGGAGGGGGCTTTACGAGCAGTACTTC. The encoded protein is CASSTPWRGLYEQYF. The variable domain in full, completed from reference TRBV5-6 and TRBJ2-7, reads DAGVTQSPTHLIKTRGQQVTLRCSPKSGHDTVSWYQQALGQGPQFIFQYYEEEERQRGNFPDRFSGHQFPNYSSELNVNALLLGDSALYLCASSTPWRGLYEQYFGPGTRLTVT.

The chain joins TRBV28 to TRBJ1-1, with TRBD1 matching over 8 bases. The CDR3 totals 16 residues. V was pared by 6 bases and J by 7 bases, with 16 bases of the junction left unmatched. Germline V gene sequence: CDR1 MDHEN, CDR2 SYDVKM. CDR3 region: CASSTASGTGFLEAFF. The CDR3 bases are TGTGCCAGCAGCACCGCTTCCGGGACAGGTTTCCTTGAAGCTTTCTTT.

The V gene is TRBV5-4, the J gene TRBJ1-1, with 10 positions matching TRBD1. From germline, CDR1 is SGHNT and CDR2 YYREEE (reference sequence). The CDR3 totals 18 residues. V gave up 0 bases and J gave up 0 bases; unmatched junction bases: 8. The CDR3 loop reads CASSLAAGTGVMNTEAFF. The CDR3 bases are TGTGCCAGCAGCTTGGCCGCCGGGACAGGGGTTATGAACACTGAAGCTTTCTTT.

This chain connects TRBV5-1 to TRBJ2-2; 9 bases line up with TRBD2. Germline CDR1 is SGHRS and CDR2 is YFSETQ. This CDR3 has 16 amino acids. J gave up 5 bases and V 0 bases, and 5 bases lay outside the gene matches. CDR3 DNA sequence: TGCGCCAGCAGCTTGGGTAGCGGGAGTCGGACCGGGGAGCTGTTTTTT. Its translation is CASSLGSGSRTGELFF.

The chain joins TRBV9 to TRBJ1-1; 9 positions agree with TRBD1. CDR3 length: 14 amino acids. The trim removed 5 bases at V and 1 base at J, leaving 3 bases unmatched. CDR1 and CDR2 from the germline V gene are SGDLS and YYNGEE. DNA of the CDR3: TGTGCCAGCAGTGTGGGACAGGGGAACACTGAAGCTTTCTTT. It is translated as CASSVGQGNTEAFF. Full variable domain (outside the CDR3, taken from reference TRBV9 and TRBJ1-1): DSGVTQTPKHLITATGQRVTLRCSPRSGDLSVYWYQQSLDQGLQFLIQYYNGEERAKGNILERFSAQQFPDLHSELNLSSLELGDSALYFCASSVGQGNTEAFFGQGTRLTVV.

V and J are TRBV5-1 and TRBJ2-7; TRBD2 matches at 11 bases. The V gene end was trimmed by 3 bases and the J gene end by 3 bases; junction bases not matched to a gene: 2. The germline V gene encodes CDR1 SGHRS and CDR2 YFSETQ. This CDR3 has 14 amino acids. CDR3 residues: CASSSTSGDYEQYF. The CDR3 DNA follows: TGCGCCAGCAGCTCGACTAGCGGGGACTACGAGCAGTACTTC.

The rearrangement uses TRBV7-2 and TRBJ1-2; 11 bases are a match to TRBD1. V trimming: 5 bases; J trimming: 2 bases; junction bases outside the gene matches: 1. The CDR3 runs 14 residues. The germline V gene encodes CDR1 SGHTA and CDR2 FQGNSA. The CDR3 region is CASSRDRGNYGYTF. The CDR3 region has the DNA TGTGCCAGCAGCAGGGACAGGGGGAACTATGGCTACACCTTC.

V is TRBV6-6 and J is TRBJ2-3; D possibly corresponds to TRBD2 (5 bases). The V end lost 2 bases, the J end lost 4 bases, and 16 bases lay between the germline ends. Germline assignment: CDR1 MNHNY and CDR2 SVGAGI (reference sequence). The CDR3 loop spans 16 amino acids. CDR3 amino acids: CASSYPSGRPSDTQYF. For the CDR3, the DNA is TGTGCCAGCAGTTACCCCTCGGGAAGGCCCTCAGATACGCAGTATTTT.

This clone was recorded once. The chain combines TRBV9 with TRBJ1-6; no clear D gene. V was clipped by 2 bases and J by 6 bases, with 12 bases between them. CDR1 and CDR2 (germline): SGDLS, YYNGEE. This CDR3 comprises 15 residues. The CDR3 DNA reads TGTGCCAGCAGCGTCTACGGGAAACCTAATTCACCCCTCCACTTT. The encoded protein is CASSVYGKPNSPLHF.

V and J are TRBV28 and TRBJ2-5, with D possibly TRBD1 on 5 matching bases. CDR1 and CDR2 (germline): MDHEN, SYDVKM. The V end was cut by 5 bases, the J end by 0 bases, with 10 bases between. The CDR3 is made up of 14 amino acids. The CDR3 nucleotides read TGTGCCAGCAGTCCAGGGAAGTACCAAGAGACCCAGTACTTC. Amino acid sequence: CASSPGKYQETQYF.

DNA for the CDR3: TGTGCCAGCAGTGACAATACTAAAGCGGGAGGGCCTTTGGACCCCCCCACAGATACGCAGTATTTT. Protein sequence: CASSDNTKAGGPLDPPTDTQYF. The chain couples TRBV6-4 to TRBJ2-3; 10 bases map to TRBD2. The junction had 22 bases not matched to a gene; V was cut back by 2 bases and J by 2 bases. The germline gives CDR1 MRHNA, CDR2 SNTAGT. This CDR3 region has 22 residues.

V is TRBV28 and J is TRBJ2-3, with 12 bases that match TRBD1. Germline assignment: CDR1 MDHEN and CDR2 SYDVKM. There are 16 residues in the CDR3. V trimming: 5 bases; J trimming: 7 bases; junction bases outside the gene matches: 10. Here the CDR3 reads CASSPFPGQGAYTQYF. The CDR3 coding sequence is TGTGCCAGCAGTCCATTCCCGGGACAGGGGGCATATACGCAGTATTTT. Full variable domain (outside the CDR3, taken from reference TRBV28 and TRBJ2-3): DVKVTQSSRYLVKRTGEKVFLECVQDMDHENMFWYRQDPGLGLRLIYFSYDVKMKEKGDIPEGYSVSREKKERFSLILESASTNQTSMYLCASSPFPGQGAYTQYFGPGTRLTVL.

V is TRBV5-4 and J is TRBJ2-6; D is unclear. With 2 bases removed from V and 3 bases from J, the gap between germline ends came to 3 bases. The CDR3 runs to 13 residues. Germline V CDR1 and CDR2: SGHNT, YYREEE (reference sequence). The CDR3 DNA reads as TGTGCCAGCAGCTTTAGTGGGGCCAACGTCCTGACTTTC. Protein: CASSFSGANVLTF.

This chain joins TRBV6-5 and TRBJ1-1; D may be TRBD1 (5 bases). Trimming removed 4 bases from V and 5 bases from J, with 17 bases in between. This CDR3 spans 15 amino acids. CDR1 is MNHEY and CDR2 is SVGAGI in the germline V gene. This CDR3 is CASSSSFPRGTEAFF. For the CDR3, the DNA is TGTGCCAGCAGTTCCTCGTTTCCACGGGGGACTGAAGCTTTCTTT.